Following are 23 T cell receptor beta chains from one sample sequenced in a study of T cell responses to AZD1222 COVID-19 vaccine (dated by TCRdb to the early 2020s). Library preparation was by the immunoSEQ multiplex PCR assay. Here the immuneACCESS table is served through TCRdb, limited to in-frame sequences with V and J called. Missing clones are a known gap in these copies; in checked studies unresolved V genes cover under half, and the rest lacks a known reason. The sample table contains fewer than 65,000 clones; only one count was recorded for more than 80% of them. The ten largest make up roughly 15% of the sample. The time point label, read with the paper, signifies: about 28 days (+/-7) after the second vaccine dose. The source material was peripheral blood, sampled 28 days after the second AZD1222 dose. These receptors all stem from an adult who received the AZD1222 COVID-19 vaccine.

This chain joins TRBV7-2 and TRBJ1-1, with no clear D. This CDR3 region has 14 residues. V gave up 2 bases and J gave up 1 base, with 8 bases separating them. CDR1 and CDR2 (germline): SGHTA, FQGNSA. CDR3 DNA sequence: TGTGCCAGCAGCTTACGCCGGACGAACACTGAAGCTTTCTTT. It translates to CASSLRRTNTEAFF.

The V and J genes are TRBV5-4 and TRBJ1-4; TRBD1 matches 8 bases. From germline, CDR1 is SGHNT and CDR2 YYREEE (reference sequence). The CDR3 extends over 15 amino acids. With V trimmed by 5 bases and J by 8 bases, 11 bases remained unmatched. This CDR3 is CASSLGQGRQEKLFF. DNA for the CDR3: TGTGCCAGCAGTTTAGGACAGGGCCGGCAGGAAAAACTGTTTTTT.

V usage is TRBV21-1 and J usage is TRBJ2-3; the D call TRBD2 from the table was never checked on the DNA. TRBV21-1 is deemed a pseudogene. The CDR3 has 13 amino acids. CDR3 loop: CASSKVATDTQYF. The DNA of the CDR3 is TGTGCCAGCAGCAAGGTAGCAACAGATACGCAGTATTTT.

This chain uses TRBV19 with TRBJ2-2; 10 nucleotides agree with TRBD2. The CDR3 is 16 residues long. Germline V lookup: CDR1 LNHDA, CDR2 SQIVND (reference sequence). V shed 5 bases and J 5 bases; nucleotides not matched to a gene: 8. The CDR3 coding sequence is TGTGCCAGTAGTCCCCGACTAGCGGGCGGAACCGGGGAGCTGTTTTTT. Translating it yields CASSPRLAGGTGELFF.

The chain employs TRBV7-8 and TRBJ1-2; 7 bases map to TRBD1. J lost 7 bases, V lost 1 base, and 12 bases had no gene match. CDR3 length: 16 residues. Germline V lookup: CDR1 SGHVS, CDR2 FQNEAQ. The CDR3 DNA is TGTGCCAGCAGCTTAGGGCCAGACAGGGTGCTTGGTGGCTACACCTTC. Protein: CASSLGPDRVLGGYTF.

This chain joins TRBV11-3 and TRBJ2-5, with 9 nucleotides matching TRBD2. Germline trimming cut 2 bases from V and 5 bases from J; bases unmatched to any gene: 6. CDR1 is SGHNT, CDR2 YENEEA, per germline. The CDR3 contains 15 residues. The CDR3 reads CASSLSSGIWETQYF. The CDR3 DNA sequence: TGTGCCAGCAGCTTATCTAGCGGGATATGGGAGACCCAGTACTTC.

CDR3 residues: CASSPRLGQGLQETQYF. CDR3 DNA sequence: TGTGCCAGCAGTCCTCGGTTGGGGCAGGGATTGCAAGAGACCCAGTACTTC. V usage is TRBV6-6 and J usage is TRBJ2-5; D may be TRBD1 (5 bases). The V end lost 5 bases, the J end lost 2 bases, and 21 bases lay between the germline ends. The CDR3 is 17 amino acids. The germline CDR1 and CDR2 sequences are MNHNY and SVGAGI (reference sequence).

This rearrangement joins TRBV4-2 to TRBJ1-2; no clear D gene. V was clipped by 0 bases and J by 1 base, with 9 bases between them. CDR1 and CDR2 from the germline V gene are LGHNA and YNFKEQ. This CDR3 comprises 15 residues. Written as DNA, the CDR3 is TGTGCCAGCAGCCAAGACAATCGTGATAACTATGGCTACACCTTC. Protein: CASSQDNRDNYGYTF.

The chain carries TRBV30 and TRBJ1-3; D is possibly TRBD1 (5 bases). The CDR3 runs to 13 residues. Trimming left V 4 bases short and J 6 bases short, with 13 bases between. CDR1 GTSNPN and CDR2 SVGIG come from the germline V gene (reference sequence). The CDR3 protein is CAWTGFRKNTIYF. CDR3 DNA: TGTGCCTGGACAGGGTTCCGAAAAAACACCATATATTTT.

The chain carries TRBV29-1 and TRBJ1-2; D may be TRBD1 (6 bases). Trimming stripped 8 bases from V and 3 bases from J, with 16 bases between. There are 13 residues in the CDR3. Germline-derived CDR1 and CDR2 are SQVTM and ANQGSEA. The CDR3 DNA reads TGCAGCATAGGCGGGGGGCCAGACTATGGCTACACCTTC. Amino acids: CSIGGGPDYGYTF.

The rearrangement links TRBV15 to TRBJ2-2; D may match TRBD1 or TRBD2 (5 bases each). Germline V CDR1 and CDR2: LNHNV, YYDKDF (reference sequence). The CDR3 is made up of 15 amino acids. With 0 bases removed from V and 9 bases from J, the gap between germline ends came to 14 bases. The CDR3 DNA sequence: TGTGCCACCAGCAGAGATGGGGGTTCAGGTCGGGAGCTGTTTTTT. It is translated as CATSRDGGSGRELFF.

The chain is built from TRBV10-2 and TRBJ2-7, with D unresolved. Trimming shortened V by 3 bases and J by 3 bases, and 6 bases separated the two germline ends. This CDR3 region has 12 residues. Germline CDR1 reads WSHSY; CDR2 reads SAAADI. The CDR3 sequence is CASSDSNYEQYF. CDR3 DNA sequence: TGCGCCAGCAGTGACTCCAACTACGAGCAGTACTTC.

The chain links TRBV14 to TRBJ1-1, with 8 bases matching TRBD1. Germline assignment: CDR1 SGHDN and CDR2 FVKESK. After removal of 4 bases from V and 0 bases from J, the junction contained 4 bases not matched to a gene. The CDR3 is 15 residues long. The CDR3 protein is CASSPLTGVNTEAFF. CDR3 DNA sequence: TGTGCCAGCAGCCCATTGACAGGGGTGAACACTGAAGCTTTCTTT.

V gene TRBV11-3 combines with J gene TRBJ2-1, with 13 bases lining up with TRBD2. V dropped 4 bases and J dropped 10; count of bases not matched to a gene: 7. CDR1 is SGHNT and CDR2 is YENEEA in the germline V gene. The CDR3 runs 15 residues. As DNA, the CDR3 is TGTGCCAGCAGCTCACAACCGGGACTAGCGGGAGAGCAGTTCTTC. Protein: CASSSQPGLAGEQFF.

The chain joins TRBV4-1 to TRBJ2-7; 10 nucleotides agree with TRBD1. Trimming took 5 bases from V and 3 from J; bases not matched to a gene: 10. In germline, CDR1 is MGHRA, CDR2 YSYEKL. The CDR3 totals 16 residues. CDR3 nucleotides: TGCGCCAGCAGCTACAGATGGGACAGGGGTATCTACGAGCAGTACTTC. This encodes CASSYRWDRGIYEQYF.

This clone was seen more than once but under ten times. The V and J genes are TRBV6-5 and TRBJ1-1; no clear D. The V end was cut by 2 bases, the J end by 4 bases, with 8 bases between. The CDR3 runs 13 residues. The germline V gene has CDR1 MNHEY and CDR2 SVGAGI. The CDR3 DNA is TGTGCCAGCAGTTACGCTATCTCCACTGAAGCTTTCTTT. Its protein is CASSYAISTEAFF.

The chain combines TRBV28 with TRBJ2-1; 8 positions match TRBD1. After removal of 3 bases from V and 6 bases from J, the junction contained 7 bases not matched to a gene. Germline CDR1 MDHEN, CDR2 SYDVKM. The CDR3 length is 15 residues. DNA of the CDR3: TGTGCCAGCAGTTTTATTGGACAGGGAATCAATGAGCAGTTCTTC. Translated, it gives CASSFIGQGINEQFF.

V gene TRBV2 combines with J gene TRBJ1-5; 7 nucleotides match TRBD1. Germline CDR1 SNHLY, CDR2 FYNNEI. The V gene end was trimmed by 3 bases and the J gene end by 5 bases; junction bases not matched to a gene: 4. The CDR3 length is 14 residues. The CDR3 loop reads CASSDMRGHQPQHF. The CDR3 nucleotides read TGTGCCAGCAGTGATATGAGGGGGCATCAGCCCCAGCATTTT. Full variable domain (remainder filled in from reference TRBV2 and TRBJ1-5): EPEVTQTPSHQVTQMGQEVILRCVPISNHLYFYWYRQILGQKVEFLVSFYNNEISEKSEIFDDQFSVERPDGSNFTLKIRSTKLEDSAMYFCASSDMRGHQPQHFGDGTRLSIL.

The CDR3, as DNA: TGTGCCAGCTCACCACTAGCGGGCGGAGAGCAGTACTTC. This encodes CASSPLAGGEQYF. The chain uses TRBV18 and TRBJ2-7, with 7 bases lining up with TRBD2. J gave up 7 bases and V 1 base, and 4 bases lay outside the gene matches. In germline, CDR1 is KGHSH, CDR2 LQKENI. The CDR3 is made up of 13 amino acids.

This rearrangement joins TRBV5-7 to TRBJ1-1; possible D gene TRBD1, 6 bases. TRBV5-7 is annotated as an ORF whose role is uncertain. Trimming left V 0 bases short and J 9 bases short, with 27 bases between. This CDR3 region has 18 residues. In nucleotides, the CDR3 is TGTGCCAGCAGCTTGGGCCGGGGGCAGGGAGGCCCAGGGAAGAAAGCTTTCTTT. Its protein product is CASSLGRGQGGPGKKAFF.

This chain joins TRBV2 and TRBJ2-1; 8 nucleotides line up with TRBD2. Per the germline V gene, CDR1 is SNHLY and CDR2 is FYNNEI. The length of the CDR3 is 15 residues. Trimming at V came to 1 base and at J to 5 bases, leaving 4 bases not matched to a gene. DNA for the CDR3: TGTGCCAGCAGTGAAGTTATAGCGGGGCACAATGAGCAGTTCTTC. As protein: CASSEVIAGHNEQFF.

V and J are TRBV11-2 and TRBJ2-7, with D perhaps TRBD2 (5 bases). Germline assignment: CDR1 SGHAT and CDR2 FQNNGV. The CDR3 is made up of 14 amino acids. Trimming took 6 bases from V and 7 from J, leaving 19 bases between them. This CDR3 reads CASRTGSLLGEQYF. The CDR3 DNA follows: TGTGCCAGCAGAACGGGATCTTTATTGGGGGAGCAGTACTTC.

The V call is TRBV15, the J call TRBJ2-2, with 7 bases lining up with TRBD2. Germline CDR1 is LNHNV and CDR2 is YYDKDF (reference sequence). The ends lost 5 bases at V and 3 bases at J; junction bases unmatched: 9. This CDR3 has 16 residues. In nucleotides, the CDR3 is TGTGCCACCAGCCCAAATGCGGGAGTTTACACCGGGGAGCTGTTTTTT. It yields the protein CATSPNAGVYTGELFF. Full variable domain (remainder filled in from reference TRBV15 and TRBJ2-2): DAMVIQNPRYQVTQFGKPVTLSCSQTLNHNVMYWYQQKSSQAPKLLFHYYDKDFNNEADTPDNFQSRRPNTSFCFLDIRSPGLGDTAMYLCATSPNAGVYTGELFFGEGSRLTVL.